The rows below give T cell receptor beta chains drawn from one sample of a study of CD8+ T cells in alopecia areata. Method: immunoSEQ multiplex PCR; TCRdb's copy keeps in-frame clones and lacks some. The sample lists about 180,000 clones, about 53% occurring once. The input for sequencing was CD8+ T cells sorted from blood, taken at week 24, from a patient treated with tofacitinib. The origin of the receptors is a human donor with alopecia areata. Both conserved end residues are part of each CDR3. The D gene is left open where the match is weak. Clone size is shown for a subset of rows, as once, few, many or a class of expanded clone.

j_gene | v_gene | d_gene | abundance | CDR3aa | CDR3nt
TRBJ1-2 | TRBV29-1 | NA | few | CSVDDGVGYTF | TGCAGCGTTGACGACGGAGTAGGCTACACCTTC
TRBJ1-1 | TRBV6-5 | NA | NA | CASSYSPPTEAFF | TGTGCCAGCAGTTACTCGCCCCCAACTGAAGCTTTCTTT
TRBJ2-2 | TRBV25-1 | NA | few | CASSGRQFGAGELFF | TGTGCCAGCAGTGGAAGACAATTTGGGGCCGGGGAGCTGTTTTTT
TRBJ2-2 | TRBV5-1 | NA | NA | CASSLNTGELFF | TGCGCCAGCAGCTTGAACACCGGGGAGCTGTTTTTT
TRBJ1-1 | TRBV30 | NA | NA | CATTGDRGEAFF | TGTGCTACCACGGGGGATAGGGGTGAAGCTTTCTTT
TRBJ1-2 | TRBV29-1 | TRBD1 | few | CSVEGGQGDFVYGYTF | TGCAGCGTTGAAGGCGGGCAGGGGGATTTCGTCTATGGCTACACCTTC
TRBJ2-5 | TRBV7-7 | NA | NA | CASSLDRDETQYF | TGTGCCAGCAGCTTAGACAGGGATGAGACCCAGTACTTC
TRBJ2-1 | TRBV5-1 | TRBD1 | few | CASSSGTDNEQFF | TGCGCCAGCAGTTCCGGGACAGACAATGAGCAGTTCTTC
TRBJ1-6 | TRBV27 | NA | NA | CASSLSRRDNSPLHF | TGTGCCAGCAGTTTAAGCAGGAGGGATAATTCACCCCTCCACTTT
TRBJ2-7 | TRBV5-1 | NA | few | CASSLGAGFNYEQYF | TGCGCCAGCAGCTTGGGGGCAGGCTTTAACTACGAGCAGTACTTC
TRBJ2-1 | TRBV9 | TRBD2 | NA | CASSVATGGPVHEQFF | TGTGCCAGCAGCGTAGCTACGGGGGGGCCGGTCCATGAGCAGTTCTTC
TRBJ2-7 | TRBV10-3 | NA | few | CATGETGESYEQYF | TGTGCCACCGGGGAGACAGGCGAGTCCTACGAGCAGTACTTC
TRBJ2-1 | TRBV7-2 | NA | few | CASSPGNEQFF | TGTGCCAGCAGCCCGGGCAATGAGCAGTTCTTC
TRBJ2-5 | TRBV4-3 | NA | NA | CASSQDRSQETQYF | TGCGCCAGCAGCCAAGACAGGTCGCAAGAGACCCAGTACTTC
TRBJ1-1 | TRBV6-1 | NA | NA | CASSDSGNTEAFF | TGTGCCAGCAGTGATTCGGGTAACACTGAAGCTTTCTTT
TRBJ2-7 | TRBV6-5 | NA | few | CASSDTASYEQYF | TGTGCCAGCAGCGACACAGCCTCCTACGAGCAGTACTTC
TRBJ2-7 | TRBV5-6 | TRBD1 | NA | CASSTGTGAYEQYF | TGTGCCAGCAGCACCGGAACAGGGGCCTACGAGCAGTACTTC
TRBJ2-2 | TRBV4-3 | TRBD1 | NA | CASSQLTGEHSGELFF | TGCGCCAGCAGCCAATTGACAGGGGAGCATAGCGGGGAGCTGTTTTTT
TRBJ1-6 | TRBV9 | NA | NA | CASSVLETPRLNSPLHF | TGTGCCAGCAGCGTACTCGAAACACCAAGGCTCAATTCACCCCTCCACTTT
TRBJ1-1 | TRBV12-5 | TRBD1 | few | CASGSRTGMNTEAFF | TGTGCTAGTGGTTCTCGGACAGGGATGAACACTGAAGCTTTCTTT
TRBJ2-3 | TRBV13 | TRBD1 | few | CASNRDRDDTQYF | TGTGCCAGCAACCGGGACAGGGACGATACGCAGTATTTT
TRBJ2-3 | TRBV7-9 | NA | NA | CASSLVSTDTQYF | TGTGCCAGCAGCTTAGTATCCACAGATACGCAGTATTTT
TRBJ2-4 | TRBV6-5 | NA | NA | CASRTGGEENIQYF | TGTGCCAGCAGGACCGGCGGGGAGGAAAACATTCAGTACTTC
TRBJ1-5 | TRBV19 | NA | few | CASSFRAQQPQHF | TGTGCCAGTAGTTTCAGGGCCCAGCAGCCCCAGCATTTT
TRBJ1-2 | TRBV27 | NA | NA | CASSSSQQIYGYTF | TGTGCCAGCAGTTCCTCCCAGCAAATCTATGGCTACACCTTC
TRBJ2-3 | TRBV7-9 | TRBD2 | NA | CASSSISGASTDTQYF | TGTGCCAGCAGCTCGATTAGCGGGGCGAGCACAGATACGCAGTATTTT
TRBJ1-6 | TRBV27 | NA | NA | CASSLSQGWSPLHF | TGTGCCAGCAGTTTATCGCAGGGGTGGTCACCCCTCCACTTT
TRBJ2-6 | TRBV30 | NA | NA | CAWTTGSGANVLTF | TGTGCCTGGACCACAGGCTCTGGGGCCAACGTCCTGACTTTC
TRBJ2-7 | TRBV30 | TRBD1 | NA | CAWSAGTGSYEQYF | TGTGCCTGGAGTGCCGGGACAGGGTCCTACGAGCAGTACTTC
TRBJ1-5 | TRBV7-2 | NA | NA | CASSLTIERNQPQHF | TGTGCCAGCAGCTTAACCATAGAACGCAATCAGCCCCAGCATTTT
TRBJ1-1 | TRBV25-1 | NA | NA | CASSSLISDRSFF | TGTGCCAGCAGTAGTTTAATCTCGGACCGATCTTTCTTT
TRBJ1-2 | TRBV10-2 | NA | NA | CASSESGGSLYGYTF | TGCGCCAGCAGTGAGTCGGGGGGAAGCCTATATGGCTACACCTTC
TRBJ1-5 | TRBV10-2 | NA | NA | CASSDTGNQPQHF | TGCGCCAGCAGTGACACCGGCAATCAGCCCCAGCATTTT
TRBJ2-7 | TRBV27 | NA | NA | CASSPSTGKRRYEQYF | TGTGCCAGCTCCCCGAGTACAGGGAAGCGGCGGTACGAGCAGTACTTC
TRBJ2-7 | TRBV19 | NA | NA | CASSWGQTREQYF | TGTGCCAGTAGTTGGGGCCAGACAAGAGAGCAGTACTTC
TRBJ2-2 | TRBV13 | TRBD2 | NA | CASALAGDTNTGELFF | TGTGCCAGCGCCCTAGCGGGGGACACGAACACCGGGGAGCTGTTTTTT
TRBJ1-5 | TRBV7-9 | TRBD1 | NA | CASSRDRADQPQHF | TGTGCCAGCAGCCGTGACAGGGCAGATCAGCCCCAGCATTTT
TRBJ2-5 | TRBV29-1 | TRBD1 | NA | CSVAGGELVETQYF | TGCAGCGTTGCAGGGGGCGAGTTAGTAGAGACCCAGTACTTC
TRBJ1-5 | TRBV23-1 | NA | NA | CASSQASGLENNQPQHF | TGCGCCAGCAGTCAAGCTTCGGGGTTGGAGAACAATCAGCCCCAGCATTTT
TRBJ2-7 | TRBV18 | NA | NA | CASSPRGDTYEQYF | TGTGCCAGCTCACCCCGGGGTGATACCTACGAGCAGTACTTC
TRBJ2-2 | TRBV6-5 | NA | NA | CATITSNTGELFF | TGTGCCACCATAACATCGAACACCGGGGAGCTGTTTTTT
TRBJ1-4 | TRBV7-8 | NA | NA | CASSPRVATNEKLFF | TGTGCCAGCAGCCCCAGGGTTGCAACTAATGAAAAACTGTTTTTT
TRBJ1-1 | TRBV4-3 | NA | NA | CASSQDGTTSGAFF | TGCGCCAGCAGCCAGGATGGGACTACCTCGGGCGCTTTCTTT
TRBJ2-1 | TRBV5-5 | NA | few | CASSQAFRGGYYNEQFF | TGCGCCAGCAGCCAAGCCTTCAGGGGTGGCTACTACAATGAGCAGTTCTTC
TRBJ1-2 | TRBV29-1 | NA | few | CSVASNYGYTF | TGCAGCGTTGCCAGCAACTATGGCTACACCTTC
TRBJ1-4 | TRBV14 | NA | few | CASSQVGRRNEKLFF | TGTGCCAGCAGCCAAGTCGGGCGACGGAATGAAAAACTGTTTTTT
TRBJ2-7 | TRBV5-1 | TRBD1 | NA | CASSLQQGLREQYF | TGCGCCAGCAGCTTACAACAGGGGCTCAGGGAGCAGTACTTC
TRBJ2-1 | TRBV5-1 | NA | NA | CASSPVGLTGHNEQFF | TGCGCCAGCAGCCCTGTAGGCCTCACCGGTCACAATGAGCAGTTCTTC
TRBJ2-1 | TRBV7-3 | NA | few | CASSLMGADEQFF | TGTGCCAGCAGCTTAATGGGGGCGGATGAGCAGTTCTTC
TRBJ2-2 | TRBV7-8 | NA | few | CASSLGGSGGTGELFF | TGTGCCAGCAGCTTAGGAGGGAGTGGGGGGACCGGGGAGCTGTTTTTT
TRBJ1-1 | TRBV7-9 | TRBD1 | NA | CASSFGQGVTEAFF | TGTGCCAGCAGCTTCGGACAGGGGGTCACTGAAGCTTTCTTT
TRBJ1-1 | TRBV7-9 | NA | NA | CASSLDSEAFF | TGTGCCAGCAGCTTGGACAGTGAAGCTTTCTTT